The source of this T cell receptor (beta chain) is a study of shared clonotypes between healthy human individuals. Study-wide findings and caveats: Naive subsets typically showed greater estimated richness than memory subsets. Clonotype sharing levels among donors were expected to vary with sequencing depth.

Per germline, CDR1 ENHRY and CDR2 SYGVKD. The CDR3 spans 12 residues. Trimming took 0 bases from V and 7 from J, leaving 3 bases between them. Each sorted subset replicate got 200 ng genomic DNA, 30,000 or so genomes. The assay was immunoSEQ multiplex PCR, and TCRdb's table has in-frame clones only and misses some. The sample includes around 1,100,000 clones, 70% to 80% of them seen just once. As concerns this clone: The antigen remains unidentified. Other DNA sequences in this sample translate to the same CDR3.

Source material: memory CD4+ T cells from PBMCs. Subset specified: CD45RA-negative fraction. The receptor's source is a man between 18 and 29 years old in good health. Some clones in this sample may be carry-over from other donors' samples. This sequence joins TRBV10-3 and TRBJ1-4, with D unresolved. The CDR3 coding sequence is TGTGCCATCAGTGAGTCGAGTGAAAAACTGTTTTTT. Amino acid sequence: CAISESSEKLFF.